A single sample is the source of the 3 T cell receptor beta chains below, sequenced in a study of T cells in Graves' hyperthyroidism and ophthalmopathy. From RNA transcripts, TCR beta CDR3 regions were amplified. Primed by the HTBI set, a first-round RT-PCR was run on the TCR CDR3. TCRdb re-derived calls from the multiplex PCR reads in MiXCR, one entry per CDR3 protein. The repertoire holds 330,000 or so distinct CDR3 sequences, with around a sixth as singletons. The sequenced sample consisted of blood. These receptors were taken from a woman in her thirties or forties with Graves' ophthalmopathy.

This clonotype was found many times. The chain combines TRBV6-1 with TRBJ2-2; D is unclear. The germline V gene encodes CDR1 MNHNS and CDR2 SASEGT. Trimming pared 1 base from V and 3 bases from J, leaving 6 bases between. This CDR3 is built from 14 residues. The CDR3 DNA reads as TGTGCCAGCAGTGAAGGGAGCGACACCGGGGAGCTGTTTTTT. It encodes CASSEGSDTGELFF.

Many counts were recorded for this clonotype. V usage is TRBV3-1 and J usage is TRBJ2-5; 10 nucleotides match TRBD2. Germline CDR1 reads LGHDT; CDR2 reads YNNKEL (reference sequence). The CDR3 extends over 16 amino acids. V trimming: 0 bases; J trimming: 5 bases; junction bases outside the gene matches: 6. The CDR3 is CASSQDSPAGGETQYF. CDR3 nucleotide sequence: TGTGCCAGCAGCCAAGATTCCCCAGCGGGGGGGGAGACCCAGTACTTC.

This clonotype was recorded at least ten times. V and J are TRBV7-6 and TRBJ1-3, with D uncertain. The CDR3 spans 16 residues. Germline CDR1 and CDR2: SGHVS and FNYEAQ. V was pared by 1 base and J by 4 bases, with 14 bases between. The CDR3 nucleotides are TGTGCCAGCAGCTTAGGTTCCGGGATTATCGGAAACACCATATATTTT. It specifies CASSLGSGIIGNTIYF.